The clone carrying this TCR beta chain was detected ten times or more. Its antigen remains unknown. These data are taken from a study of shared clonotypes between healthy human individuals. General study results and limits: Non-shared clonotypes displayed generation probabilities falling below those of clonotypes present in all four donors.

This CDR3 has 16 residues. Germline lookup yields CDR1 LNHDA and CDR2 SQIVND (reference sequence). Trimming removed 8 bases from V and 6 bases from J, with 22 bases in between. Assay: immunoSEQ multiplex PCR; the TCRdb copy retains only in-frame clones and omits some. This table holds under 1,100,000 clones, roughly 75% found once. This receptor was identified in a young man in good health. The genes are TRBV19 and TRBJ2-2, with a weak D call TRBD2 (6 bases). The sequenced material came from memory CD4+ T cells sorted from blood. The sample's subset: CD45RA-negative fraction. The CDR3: CASDGGWGALPGELFF. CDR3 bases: TGTGCCAGTGACGGGGGATGGGGCGCATTACCCGGGGAGCTGTTTTTT.